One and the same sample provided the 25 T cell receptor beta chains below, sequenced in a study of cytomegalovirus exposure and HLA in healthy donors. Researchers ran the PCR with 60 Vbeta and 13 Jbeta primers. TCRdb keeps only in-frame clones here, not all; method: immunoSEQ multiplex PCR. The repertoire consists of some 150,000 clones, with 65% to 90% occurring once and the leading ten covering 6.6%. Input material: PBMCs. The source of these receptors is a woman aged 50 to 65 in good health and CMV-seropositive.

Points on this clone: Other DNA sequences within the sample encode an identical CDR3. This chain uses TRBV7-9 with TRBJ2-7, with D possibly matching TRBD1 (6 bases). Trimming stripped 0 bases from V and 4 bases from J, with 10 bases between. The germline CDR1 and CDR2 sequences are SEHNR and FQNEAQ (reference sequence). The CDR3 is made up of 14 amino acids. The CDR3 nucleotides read TGTGCCAGCAGCTTAGCAGGGACACGTTACGAGCAGTACTTC. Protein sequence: CASSLAGTRYEQYF.

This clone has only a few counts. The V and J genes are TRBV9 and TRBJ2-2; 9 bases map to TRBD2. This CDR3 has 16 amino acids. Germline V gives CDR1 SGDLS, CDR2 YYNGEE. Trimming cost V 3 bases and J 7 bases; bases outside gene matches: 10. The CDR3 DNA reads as TGTGCCAGCAGCGAGAGCGGGGGGACTTTGATCGGGGAGCTGTTTTTT. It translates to CASSESGGTLIGELFF.

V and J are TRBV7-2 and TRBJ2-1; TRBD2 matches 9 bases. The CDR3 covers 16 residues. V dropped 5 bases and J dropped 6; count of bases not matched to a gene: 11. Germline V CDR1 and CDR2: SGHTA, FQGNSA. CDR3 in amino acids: CASSASGAGGGNEQFF. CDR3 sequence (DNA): TGTGCCAGCAGCGCCAGTGGAGCGGGGGGTGGCAATGAGCAGTTCTTC.

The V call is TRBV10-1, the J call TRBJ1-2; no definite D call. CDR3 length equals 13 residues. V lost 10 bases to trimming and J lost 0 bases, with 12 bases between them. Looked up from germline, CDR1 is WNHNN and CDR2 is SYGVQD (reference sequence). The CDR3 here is CATCGRPNYGYTF. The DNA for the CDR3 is TGCGCCACCTGTGGCAGGCCTAACTATGGCTACACCTTC.

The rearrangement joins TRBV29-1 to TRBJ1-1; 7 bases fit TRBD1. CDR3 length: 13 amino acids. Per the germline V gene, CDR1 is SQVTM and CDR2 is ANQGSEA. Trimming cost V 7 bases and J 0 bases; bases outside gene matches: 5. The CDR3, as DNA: TGCAGCGGACAAGACAGGGTGAACACTGAAGCTTTCTTT. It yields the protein CSGQDRVNTEAFF.

The CDR3 coding sequence is TGTGCCAGCAGCCGAAGGGGGCGGGGAGATACGCAGTATTTT. Encoded protein: CASSRRGRGDTQYF. The chain recombines TRBV7-3 with TRBJ2-3; a weak D match, TRBD1 (7 bases). V shed 5 bases and J shed 5 bases, with 14 bases lying between them. The CDR3 is made up of 14 amino acids. Germline assignment: CDR1 SGHTA and CDR2 FQGTGA.

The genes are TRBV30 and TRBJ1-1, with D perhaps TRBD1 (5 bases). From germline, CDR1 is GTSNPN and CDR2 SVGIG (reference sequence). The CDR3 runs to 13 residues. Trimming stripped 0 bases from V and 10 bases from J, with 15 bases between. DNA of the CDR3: TGTGCCTGGAGTGTACTTGGCTCAGGGATAGCTTTCTTT. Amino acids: CAWSVLGSGIAFF.

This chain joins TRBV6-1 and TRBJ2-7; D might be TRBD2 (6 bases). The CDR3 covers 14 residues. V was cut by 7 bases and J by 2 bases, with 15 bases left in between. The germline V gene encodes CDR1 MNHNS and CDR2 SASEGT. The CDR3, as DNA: TGTGCCAGCATCGAAGGGACTGCGCCCTACGAGCAGTACTTC. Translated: CASIEGTAPYEQYF.

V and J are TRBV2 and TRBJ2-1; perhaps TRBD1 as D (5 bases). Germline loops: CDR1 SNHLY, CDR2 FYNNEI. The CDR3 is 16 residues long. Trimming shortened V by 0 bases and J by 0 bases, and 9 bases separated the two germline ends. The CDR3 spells CASSEAERGSYNEQFF. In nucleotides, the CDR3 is TGTGCCAGCAGTGAAGCGGAAAGGGGCTCCTACAATGAGCAGTTCTTC.

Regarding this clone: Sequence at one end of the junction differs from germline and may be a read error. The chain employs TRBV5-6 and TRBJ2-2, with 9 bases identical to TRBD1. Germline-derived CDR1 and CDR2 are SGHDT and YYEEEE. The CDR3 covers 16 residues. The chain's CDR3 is CASSSRQGGNAGELFF. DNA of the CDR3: TGTGCCAGCAGCTCTAGACAGGGGGGGAACGCCGGGGAGCTGTTTTTT.

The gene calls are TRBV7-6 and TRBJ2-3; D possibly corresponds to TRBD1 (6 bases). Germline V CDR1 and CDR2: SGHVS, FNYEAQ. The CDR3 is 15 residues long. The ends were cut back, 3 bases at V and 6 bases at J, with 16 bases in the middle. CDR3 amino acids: CASSFVAGAGDTQYF. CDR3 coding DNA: TGTGCCAGCAGCTTTGTCGCAGGGGCAGGGGATACGCAGTATTTT.

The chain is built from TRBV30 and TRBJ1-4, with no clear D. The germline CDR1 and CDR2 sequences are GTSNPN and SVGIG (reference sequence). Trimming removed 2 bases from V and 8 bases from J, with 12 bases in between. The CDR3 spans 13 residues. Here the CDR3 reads CAWSRPAGEKLFF. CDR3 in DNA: TGTGCCTGGAGTAGGCCGGCGGGGGAAAAACTGTTTTTT.

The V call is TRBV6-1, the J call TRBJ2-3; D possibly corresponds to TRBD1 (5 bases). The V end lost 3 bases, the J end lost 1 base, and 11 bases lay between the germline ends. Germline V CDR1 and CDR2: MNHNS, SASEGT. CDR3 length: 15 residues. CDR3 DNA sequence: TGTGCCAGCAGTGACAGGGCTAGGGGCACAGATACGCAGTATTTT. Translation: CASSDRARGTDTQYF.

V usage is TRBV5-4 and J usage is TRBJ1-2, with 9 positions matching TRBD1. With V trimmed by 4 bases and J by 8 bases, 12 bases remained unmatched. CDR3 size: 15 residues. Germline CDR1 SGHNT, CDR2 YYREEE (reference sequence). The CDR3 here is CASSPGQGLTNGYTF. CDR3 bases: TGTGCCAGCAGCCCGGGACAGGGTCTTACGAACGGCTACACCTTC.

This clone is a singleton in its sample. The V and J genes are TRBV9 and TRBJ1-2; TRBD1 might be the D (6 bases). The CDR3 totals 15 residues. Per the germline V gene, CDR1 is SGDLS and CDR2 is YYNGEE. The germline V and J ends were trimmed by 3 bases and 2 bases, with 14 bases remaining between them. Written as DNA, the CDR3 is TGTGCCAGCAGCGAGGGGGGGCCTCGAAACTATGGCTACACCTTC. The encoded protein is CASSEGGPRNYGYTF.

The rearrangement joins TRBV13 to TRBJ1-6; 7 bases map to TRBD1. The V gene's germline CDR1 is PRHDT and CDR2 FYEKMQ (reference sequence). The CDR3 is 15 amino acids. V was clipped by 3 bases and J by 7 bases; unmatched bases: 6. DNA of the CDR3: TGTGCCAGCAGCTTCGGGGACAGAGGGAATTCACCCCTCCACTTT. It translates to CASSFGDRGNSPLHF.

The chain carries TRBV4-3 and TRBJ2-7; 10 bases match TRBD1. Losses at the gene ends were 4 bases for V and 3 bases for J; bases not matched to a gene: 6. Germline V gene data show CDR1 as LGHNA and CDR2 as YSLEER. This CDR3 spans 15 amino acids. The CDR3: CASSPRQGAFYEQYF. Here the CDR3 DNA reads TGCGCCAGCAGCCCCCGACAGGGGGCTTTCTACGAGCAGTACTTC.

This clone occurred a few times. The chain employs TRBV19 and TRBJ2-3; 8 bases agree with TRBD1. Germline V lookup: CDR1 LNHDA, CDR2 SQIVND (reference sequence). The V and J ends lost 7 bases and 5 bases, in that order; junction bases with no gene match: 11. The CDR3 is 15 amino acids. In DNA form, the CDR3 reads TGTGCCAGTACGCTTACAGGGGGTGGGATAGATACGCAGTATTTT. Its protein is CASTLTGGGIDTQYF.

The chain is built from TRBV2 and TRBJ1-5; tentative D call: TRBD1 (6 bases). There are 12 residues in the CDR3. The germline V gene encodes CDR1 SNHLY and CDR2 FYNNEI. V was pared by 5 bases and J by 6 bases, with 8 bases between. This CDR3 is CASSSGVQPQHF. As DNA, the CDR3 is TGTGCCAGCAGTTCAGGGGTTCAGCCCCAGCATTTT. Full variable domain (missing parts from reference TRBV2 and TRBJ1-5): EPEVTQTPSHQVTQMGQEVILRCVPISNHLYFYWYRQILGQKVEFLVSFYNNEISEKSEIFDDQFSVERPDGSNFTLKIRSTKLEDSAMYFCASSSGVQPQHFGDGTRLSIL.

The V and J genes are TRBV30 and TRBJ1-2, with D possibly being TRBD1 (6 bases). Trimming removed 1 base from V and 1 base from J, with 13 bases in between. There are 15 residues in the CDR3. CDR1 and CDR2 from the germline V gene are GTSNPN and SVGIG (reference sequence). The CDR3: CAWSADRLGNYGYTF. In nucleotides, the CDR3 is TGTGCCTGGAGTGCCGACAGGTTGGGTAACTATGGCTACACCTTC. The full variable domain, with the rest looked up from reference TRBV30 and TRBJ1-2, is SQTIHQWPATLVQPVGSPLSLECTVEGTSNPNLYWYRQAAGRGLQLLFYSVGIGQISSEVPQNLSASRPQDRQFILSSKKLLLSDSGFYLCAWSADRLGNYGYTFGSGTRLTVV.

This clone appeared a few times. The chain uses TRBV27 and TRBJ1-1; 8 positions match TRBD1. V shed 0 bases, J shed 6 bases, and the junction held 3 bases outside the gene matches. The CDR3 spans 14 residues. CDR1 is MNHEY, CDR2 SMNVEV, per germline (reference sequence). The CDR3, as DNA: TGTGCCAGCAGTTTATCGGACAGGGCGGCTGAAGCTTTCTTT. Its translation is CASSLSDRAAEAFF.

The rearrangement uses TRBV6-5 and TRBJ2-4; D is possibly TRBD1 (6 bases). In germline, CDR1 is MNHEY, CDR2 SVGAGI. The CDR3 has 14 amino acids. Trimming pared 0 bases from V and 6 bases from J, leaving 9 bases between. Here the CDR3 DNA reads TGTGCCAGCAGTTACTCGGACAGCCTAAACATTCAGTACTTC. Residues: CASSYSDSLNIQYF.

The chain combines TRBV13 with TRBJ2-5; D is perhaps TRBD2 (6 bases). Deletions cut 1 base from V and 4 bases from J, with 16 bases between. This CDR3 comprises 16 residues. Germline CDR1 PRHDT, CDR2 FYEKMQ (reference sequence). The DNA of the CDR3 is TGTGCCAGCAGCTTAGTGACGGGGGAAAGGGTAGAGACCCAGTACTTC. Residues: CASSLVTGERVETQYF.

CDR3 DNA sequence: TGTGCCAGCAGCTTAGGGGACAGGAATTCACCCCTCCACTTT. Protein sequence: CASSLGDRNSPLHF. This rearrangement joins TRBV7-8 to TRBJ1-6; 8 bases agree with TRBD1. The CDR3 is 14 amino acids. CDR1 and CDR2 (germline): SGHVS, FQNEAQ. V dropped 1 base and J dropped 7; count of bases not matched to a gene: 0.

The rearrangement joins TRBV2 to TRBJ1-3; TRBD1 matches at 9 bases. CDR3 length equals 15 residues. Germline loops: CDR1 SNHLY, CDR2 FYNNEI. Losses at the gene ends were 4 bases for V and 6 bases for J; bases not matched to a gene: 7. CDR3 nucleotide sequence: TGTGCCAGCAGTGCGGGACAGGGTTCGGCAAACACCATATATTTT. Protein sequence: CASSAGQGSANTIYF.